This passage covers 5 T cell receptor beta chains from one sample sequenced in a study of CXCR3-negative and CXCR3-positive naive CD8 T cells. All TRB cDNA libraries came from 5' RACE performed with UMI labels. TCRdb reprocessed the 5' RACE reads; each CDR3 protein has one entry and no DNA is given. Its table lists 100,000 to 150,000 distinct CDR3 sequences. The sequencing input was naive CXCR3- CD8+ T cells from blood. Noted subset: CD45RO-CCR7+CD27+CD95- naive CD8+ T cells lacking CXCR3 (TNR3-). Source of these receptors: a human donor in good health. Some clones in this sample may be carry-over from other donors' samples.

The gene calls are TRBV29-1 and TRBJ2-7; the TCRdb D gene call, TRBD2, has no DNA to confirm it. CDR3 size: 15 residues. Germline V gene data show CDR1 as SQVTM and CDR2 as ANQGSEA. The CDR3 sequence is CSGGLAGGPPYEQYF.

This chain links TRBV6-6 with TRBJ1-5. Germline CDR1 is MNHNY and CDR2 is SVGAGI (reference sequence). The CDR3 runs to 14 residues. The CDR3 is CASWQGGSNQPQHF.

V gene TRBV27 combines with J gene TRBJ2-3; without DNA, the TCRdb call of TRBD1 cannot be checked. Germline-derived CDR1 and CDR2 are MNHEY and SMNVEV (reference sequence). The CDR3 is 18 amino acids. CDR3 sequence: CASSPLPGQGLGTDTQYF.

The V and J genes are TRBV29-1 and TRBJ1-2; TCRdb names TRBD1, which stays unverified in the absence of DNA. CDR1 SQVTM and CDR2 ANQGSEA come from the germline V gene. This CDR3 is built from 14 residues. Here the CDR3 reads CSVEDRYRTYGYTF.

This chain uses TRBV6-2 or TRBV6-3 with TRBJ2-5; TCRdb proposes TRBD2, but this gene call is untestable without DNA. The V gene's germline CDR1 is MNHEY and CDR2 SVGEGT. The CDR3 totals 16 residues. The CDR3 region is CASTGGFDAFQETQYF.